Below, 6 T cell receptor beta chains from the same sample are listed, as sequenced in a study of CD8 T cells in cerebrospinal fluid in Alzheimer's disease. TCRdb reanalyzed the 10x single-cell sequencing reads, giving one entry per CDR3 protein sequence and no DNA. Listed are approximately 1,600 distinct CDR3 sequences; approximately 8% falls within the top ten. Material for sequencing was cerebrospinal fluid. All receptors come from a human donor with mild cognitive impairment.

In terms of frequency, this clonotype is medium-sized. The V gene is TRBV6-1, the J gene TRBJ2-7; TCRdb lists TRBD2, though no DNA is available to test this call. This CDR3 has 16 residues. The germline CDR1 and CDR2 sequences are MNHNS and SASEGT. CDR3: CASSESRRSVSYEQYF.

Frequency places this clonotype as medium-sized (0.01 to 0.1%). The rearrangement joins TRBV28 to TRBJ1-4; TCRdb reports TRBD1, a call that lacks DNA to check it against. This CDR3 region has 14 residues. Germline V gives CDR1 MDHEN, CDR2 SYDVKM. The CDR3 loop reads CASSSPGRNEKLFF.

This clonotype registers medium-sized (0.01 to 0.1%) by frequency. The chain is built from TRBV28 and TRBJ1-6; TCRdb outputs TRBD1, but without DNA this stays unchecked. The CDR3 extends over 14 amino acids. Germline CDR1 and CDR2: MDHEN and SYDVKM. This CDR3 is CASRSPGTVSPLHF.

This chain uses TRBV12-3 or TRBV12-4 with TRBJ1-1; TCRdb's D call of TRBD1 is untestable without DNA. The CDR3 spans 15 residues. CDR3 sequence: CASSLEEQGRSGAFF.

This clonotype is labeled medium-sized (0.01 to 0.1%) based on frequency. The chain uses TRBV12-3 or TRBV12-4 and TRBJ2-2; checking the TCRdb D call of TRBD1 is not possible without DNA. This CDR3 has 15 residues. CDR3 sequence reads: CASSPAKGYTGELFF.

The chain employs TRBV28 and TRBJ2-7; with no DNA, the TCRdb D assignment of TRBD1 cannot be verified. This CDR3 is built from 14 residues. Germline assignment: CDR1 MDHEN and CDR2 SYDVKM. CDR3 protein: CASSPPGGNNEQYF.